This record covers a single T cell receptor beta chain. It lacks a known antigen. Base qualities are not at hand, and no much larger clone is one base apart. Libraries were built with the immunoSEQ multiplex PCR assay. DNA from the cultured, isolated CD4+ T cells was subjected to TCR beta CDR3 sequencing. The study's processing was this. Non-productive TCR sequences were discarded, and reads were trimmed to the CDR3 region, with only CDR3s of 7 or more amino acids retained. Antigen-specific clonotypes were identified with the MANAFEST web app by comparing expansion in peptide wells against reference cultures. To count as positive, a clone had to show expansion at FDR<0.05 compared with the reference and with all other wells, an odds ratio above 5, and a frequency above 0.1% in two replicate wells. A clonotype was called cross-reactive if it was significantly expanded both in SARS-CoV-2 spike wells and in at least one common cold coronavirus spike condition. Levenshtein distance calculated with the stringdist R package was used to assess CDR3 similarity, and unrooted trees were constructed with ape in R 3.6.1. TCRdb carries this immuneACCESS record with in-frame sequences only. Its versions omit some clonotypes, under half of them owing to an unresolved V gene in the studies checked, with the rest unexplained. V, J and clone size are those of that table, while D and trimming were read from the DNA. This sample comprises some 14,000 clones, about 75% of them detected only once. The ten most abundant clones make up approximately 25% of the sample.

These data belong to a study of vaccination effects on CD4 cells after COVID-19 (dated by TCRdb to between 2020 and 2023). A note on the overall study: Across the study, the median time from the second dose to post-vaccine sampling was 72 days (range 14 to 241). In both COVID-19 convalescent patients and infection-naive vaccine recipients, the study compared SARS-CoV-2 spike-specific CD4+ TCR repertoires from before mRNA vaccination with those from after it. The full study included around ten COVID-19 convalescent patients and several SARS-CoV-2-naive healthy vaccine recipients. Cultures from other donors in the study were sequenced using the Oncomine TCR Beta short-read assay on an Illumina iSeq 100. General study outcomes and caveats: Clones induced by infection and clones induced by vaccination both contracted markedly at late timepoints after vaccination, which fits with T cell responses waning over time. The study was limited by a small number of convalescent patients, and early post-infection timepoints were lacking. Among healthy vaccine recipients, nearly all vaccine-induced clones were SARS-CoV-2 mono-reactive, and just 1 of 255 was cross-reactive with common cold coronaviruses.

Via the germline V gene, CDR1 is ENHRY and CDR2 SYGVKD. Inclusive of the bounding cysteine and phenylalanine, the CDR3 is 13 residues long. Here the CDR3 DNA is all that survives: 39 bases in frame from base 1. V drops 3 bases and J drops 1 base, leaving 5 bases in between. In the ViraFEST assay, PBMC were stimulated with viral peptide pools, and TCR sequencing was then used to find antigen-specific CD4+ T cell clonotypes based on their expansion. After less than 13 days of culture, CD4+ T cells were isolated with the EasySep CD4+ T cell isolation kit. Each participant received two doses of an mRNA SARS-CoV-2 vaccine, either BNT162b2 or mRNA-1273. None of the healthy vaccine recipients had a prior SARS-CoV-2 infection, which was confirmed by nucleocapsid antibody tests that came back negative both before and after vaccination. Roughly 2 million PBMC per well were cultured in IMDM with around 5% human AB serum, 9 to 10 IU/ml IL-2 and gentamicin, plus 10 ug/ml peptides. Half of the culture medium was replaced with fresh IL-2-containing medium on days 3 and 7. Each peptide stimulation condition was cultured in triplicate wells unless otherwise noted. PBMC were separated from whole blood using Ficoll-Paque Plus gradient centrifugation and were then either cryopreserved at -140C or used fresh. The overlapping peptide pools covered the spike proteins of SARS-CoV-2 as well as those of the common cold coronaviruses HCoV-NL63, HCoV-OC43 and HCoV-229E. The QIAamp micro DNA kit was used to extract genomic DNA from the cultured CD4+ T cells.

The sample was CD4+ T cells from PBMCs cultured with HCoV-NL63 spike peptides, taken after COVID-19 vaccination. The intended sense of this specimen's cell subset or site label: HCoV-NL63 spike overlapping peptide pool stimulation. The V and J genes are TRBV10-3 and TRBJ2-3; no D gene can be assigned with confidence. The sequence derives from a human donor who received a COVID-19 vaccine. The nucleotide sequence reads TGTGCCATCAGTGATGGGGGCACAGATACGCAGTATTTT. Protein translation: CAISDGGTDTQYF.